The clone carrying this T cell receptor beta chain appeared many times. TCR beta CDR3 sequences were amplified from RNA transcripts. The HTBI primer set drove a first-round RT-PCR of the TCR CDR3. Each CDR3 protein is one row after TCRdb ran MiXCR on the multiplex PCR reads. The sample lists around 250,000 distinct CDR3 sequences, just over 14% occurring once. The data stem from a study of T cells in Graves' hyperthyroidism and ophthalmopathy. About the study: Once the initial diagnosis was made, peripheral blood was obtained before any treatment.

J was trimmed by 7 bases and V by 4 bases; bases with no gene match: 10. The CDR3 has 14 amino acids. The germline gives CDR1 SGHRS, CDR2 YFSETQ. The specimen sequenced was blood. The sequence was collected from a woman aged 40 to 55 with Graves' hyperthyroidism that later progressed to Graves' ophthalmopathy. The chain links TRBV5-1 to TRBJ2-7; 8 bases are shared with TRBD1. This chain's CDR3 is CASSPGQGVREQYF. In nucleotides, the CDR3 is TGCGCCAGCAGCCCAGGACAGGGTGTACGGGAGCAGTACTTC.